The 2 T cell receptor beta chains below all came from one sample that was sequenced in a study of graft-versus-host responses after intestinal transplantation. Measured with immunoSEQ multiplex PCR; TCRdb has only the in-frame clones, and not every one. Among about 93,000 clones, approximately 92% were seen once, and the ten largest hold 0.45% to 0.6%. These TCRs are of unknown antigen specificity. Sequenced here: unstimulated CD8+ T cells sorted from spleen or lymph node cells, sampled before intestinal transplant. The receptor set was obtained from a human donor who received an intestinal transplant.

The rearrangement joins TRBV6-1 to TRBJ2-7; 7 nucleotides match TRBD2. This CDR3 region has 15 residues. V lost 2 bases, J lost 4 bases, and 8 bases stayed unmatched. Germline CDR1 MNHNS, CDR2 SASEGT. The CDR3 DNA follows: TGTGCCAGCAGTGAATTTGGCGGGAGTGGTTACGAGCAGTACTTC. Encoded protein: CASSEFGGSGYEQYF.

The chain carries TRBV4-2 and TRBJ2-7; TRBD2 matches at 10 bases. With 1 base clipped from V and 3 bases from J, the junction kept 3 bases outside the gene matches. From germline, CDR1 is LGHNA and CDR2 YNFKEQ. The CDR3 sequence is 15 residues long. For the CDR3, the DNA is TGTGCCAGCAGCCAAGGGCTAGCGGGAGTCTACGAGCAGTACTTC. Translating gives CASSQGLAGVYEQYF.